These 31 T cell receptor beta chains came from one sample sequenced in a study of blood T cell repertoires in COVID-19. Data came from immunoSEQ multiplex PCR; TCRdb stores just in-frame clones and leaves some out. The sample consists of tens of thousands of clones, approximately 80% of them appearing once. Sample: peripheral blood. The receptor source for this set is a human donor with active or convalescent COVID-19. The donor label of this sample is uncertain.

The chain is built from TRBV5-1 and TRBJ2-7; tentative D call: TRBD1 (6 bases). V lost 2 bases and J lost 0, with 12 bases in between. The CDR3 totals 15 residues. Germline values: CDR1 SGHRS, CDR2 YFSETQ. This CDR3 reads CASSLGGHSSYEQYF. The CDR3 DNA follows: TGCGCCAGCAGCTTAGGGGGACATAGCTCCTACGAGCAGTACTTC.

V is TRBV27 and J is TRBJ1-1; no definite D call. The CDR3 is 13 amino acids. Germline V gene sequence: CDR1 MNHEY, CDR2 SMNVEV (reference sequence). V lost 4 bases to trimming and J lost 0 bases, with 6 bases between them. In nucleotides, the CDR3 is TGTGCCAGCAGTTCTCCTATGAACACTGAAGCTTTCTTT. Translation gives CASSSPMNTEAFF.

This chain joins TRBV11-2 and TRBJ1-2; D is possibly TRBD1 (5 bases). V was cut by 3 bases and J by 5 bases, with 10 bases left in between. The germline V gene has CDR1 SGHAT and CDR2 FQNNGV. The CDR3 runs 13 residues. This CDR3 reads CASSFDSLYGYTF. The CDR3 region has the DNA TGTGCCAGCAGCTTTGACAGCCTTTATGGCTACACCTTC.

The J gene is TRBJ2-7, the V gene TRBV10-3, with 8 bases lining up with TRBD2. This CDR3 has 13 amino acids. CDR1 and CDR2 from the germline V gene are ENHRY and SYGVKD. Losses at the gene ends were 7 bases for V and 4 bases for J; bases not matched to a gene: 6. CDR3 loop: CAINPGLVYEQYF. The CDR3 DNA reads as TGTGCCATCAACCCGGGACTAGTTTACGAGCAGTACTTC.

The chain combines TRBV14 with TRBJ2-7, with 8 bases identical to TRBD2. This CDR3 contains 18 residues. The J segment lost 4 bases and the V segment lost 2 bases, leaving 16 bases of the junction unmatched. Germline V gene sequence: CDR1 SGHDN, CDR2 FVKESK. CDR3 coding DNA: TGTGCCAGCAGCCAAATCTCCCGTACTAGCGGAGGCCGGTACGAGCAGTACTTC. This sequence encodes CASSQISRTSGGRYEQYF.

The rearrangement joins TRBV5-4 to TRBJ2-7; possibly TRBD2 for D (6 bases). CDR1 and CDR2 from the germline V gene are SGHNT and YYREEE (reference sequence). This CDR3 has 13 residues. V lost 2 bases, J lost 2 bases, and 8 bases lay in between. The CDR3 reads CASSFREAYEQYF. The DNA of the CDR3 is TGTGCCAGCAGCTTCAGGGAGGCCTACGAGCAGTACTTC.

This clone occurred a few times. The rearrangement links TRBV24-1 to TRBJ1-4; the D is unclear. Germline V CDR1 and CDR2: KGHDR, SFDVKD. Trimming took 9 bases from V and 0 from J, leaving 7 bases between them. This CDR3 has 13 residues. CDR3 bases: TGTGCCACCGTTTCTTCAACTAATGAAAAACTGTTTTTT. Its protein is CATVSSTNEKLFF.

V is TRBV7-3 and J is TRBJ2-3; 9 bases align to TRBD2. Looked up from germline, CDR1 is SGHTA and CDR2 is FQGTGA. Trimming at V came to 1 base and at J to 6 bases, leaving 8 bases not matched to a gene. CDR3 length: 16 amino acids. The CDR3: CASSLRGGRADDTQYF. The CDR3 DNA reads TGTGCCAGCAGCTTAAGGGGCGGGAGGGCCGATGATACGCAGTATTTT.

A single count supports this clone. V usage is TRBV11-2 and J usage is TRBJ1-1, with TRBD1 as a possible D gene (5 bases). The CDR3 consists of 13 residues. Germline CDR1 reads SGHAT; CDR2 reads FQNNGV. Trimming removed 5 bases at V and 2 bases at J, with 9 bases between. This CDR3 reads CASSRQLNTEAFF. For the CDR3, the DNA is TGTGCCAGCAGCCGACAGCTAAACACTGAAGCTTTCTTT.

In DNA form, the CDR3 reads TGTGCCACCAGTGACCCTCGGGACAGCCTAATCACCTTC. Residues: CATSDPRDSLITF. This chain connects TRBV24-1 to TRBJ1-2, with 7 bases identical to TRBD1. The CDR3 loop spans 13 amino acids. The trim removed 4 bases at V and 13 bases at J, leaving 11 bases unmatched. Germline loops: CDR1 KGHDR, CDR2 SFDVKD.

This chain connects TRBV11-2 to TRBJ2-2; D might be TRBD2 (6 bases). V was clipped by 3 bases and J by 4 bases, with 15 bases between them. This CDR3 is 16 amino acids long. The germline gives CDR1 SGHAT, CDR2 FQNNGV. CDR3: CASSFSGGVGTGELFF. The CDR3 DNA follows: TGTGCCAGCAGCTTCAGCGGAGGGGTGGGCACCGGGGAGCTGTTTTTT. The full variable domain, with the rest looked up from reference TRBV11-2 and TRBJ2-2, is EAGVAQSPRYKIIEKRQSVAFWCNPISGHATLYWYQQILGQGPKLLIQFQNNGVVDDSQLPKDRFSAERLKGVDSTLKIQPAKLEDSAVYLCASSFSGGVGTGELFFGEGSRLTVL.

CDR3: CASSERGSYTGELFF. In DNA, the CDR3 is TGCGCCAGCAGCGAGCGGGGTTCATACACCGGGGAGCTGTTTTTT. This rearrangement joins TRBV5-1 to TRBJ2-2, with 7 bases that match TRBD2. The CDR3 totals 15 residues. Germline V gives CDR1 SGHRS, CDR2 YFSETQ. J gave up 3 bases and V 4 bases, and 6 bases lay outside the gene matches.

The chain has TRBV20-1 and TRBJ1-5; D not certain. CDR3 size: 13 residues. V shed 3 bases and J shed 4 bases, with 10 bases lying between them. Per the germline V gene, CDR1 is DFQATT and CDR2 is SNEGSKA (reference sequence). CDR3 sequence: CSASKRDNQPQHF. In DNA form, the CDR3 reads TGCAGTGCTAGTAAACGGGATAATCAGCCCCAGCATTTT.

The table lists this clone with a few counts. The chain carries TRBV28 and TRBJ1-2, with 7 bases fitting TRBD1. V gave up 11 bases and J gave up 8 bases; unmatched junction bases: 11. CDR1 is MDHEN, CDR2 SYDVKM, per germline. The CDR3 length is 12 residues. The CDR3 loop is CACSEGAGGYTF. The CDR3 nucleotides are TGTGCCTGTAGTGAGGGGGCTGGAGGCTACACCTTC.

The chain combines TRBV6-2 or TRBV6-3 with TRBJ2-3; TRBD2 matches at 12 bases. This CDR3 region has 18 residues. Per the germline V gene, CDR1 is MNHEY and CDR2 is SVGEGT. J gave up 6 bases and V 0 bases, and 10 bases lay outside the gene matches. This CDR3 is CASSYSPLTSGSRDTQYF. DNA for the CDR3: TGTGCCAGCAGTTACTCGCCTTTGACTAGCGGGAGTAGGGATACGCAGTATTTT.

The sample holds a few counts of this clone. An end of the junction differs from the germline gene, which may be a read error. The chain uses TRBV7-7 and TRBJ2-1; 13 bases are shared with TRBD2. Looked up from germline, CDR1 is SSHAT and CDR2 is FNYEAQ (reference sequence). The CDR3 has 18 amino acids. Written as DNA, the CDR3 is TGTGCTAGCAGCTTAGTCAAAGAACTAGCGGGAGGGTACAATGAGCAGTTCTTC. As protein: CASSLVKELAGGYNEQFF.

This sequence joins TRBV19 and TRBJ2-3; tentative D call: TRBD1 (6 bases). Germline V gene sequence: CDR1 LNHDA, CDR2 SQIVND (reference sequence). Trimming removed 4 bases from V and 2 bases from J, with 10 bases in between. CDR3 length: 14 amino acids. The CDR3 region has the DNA TGTGCCAGTAGTACCGACAGGTTCACAGATACGCAGTATTTT. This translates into CASSTDRFTDTQYF.

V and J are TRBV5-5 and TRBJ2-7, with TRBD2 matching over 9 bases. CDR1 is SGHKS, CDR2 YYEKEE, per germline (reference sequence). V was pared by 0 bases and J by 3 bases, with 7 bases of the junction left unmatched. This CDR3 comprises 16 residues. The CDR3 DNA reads TGTGCCAGCAGCTTGGCCCTCGCGGGAGGGCTCTACGAGCAGTACTTC. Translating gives CASSLALAGGLYEQYF.

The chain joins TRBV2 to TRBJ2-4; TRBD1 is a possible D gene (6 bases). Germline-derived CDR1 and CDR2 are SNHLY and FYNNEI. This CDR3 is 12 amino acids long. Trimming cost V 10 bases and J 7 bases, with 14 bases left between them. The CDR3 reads CATQRTANIQYF. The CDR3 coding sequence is TGTGCCACCCAAAGGACAGCCAACATTCAGTACTTC.

CDR3 in amino acids: CASTQLGSTANTGELFF. DNA of the CDR3: TGTGCCAGCACCCAACTAGGGTCGACGGCGAACACCGGGGAGCTGTTTTTT. The chain recombines TRBV21-1 with TRBJ2-2; the table gives TRBD2 as D, unverified against the DNA. TRBV21-1 has pseudogene status. The CDR3 spans 17 residues.

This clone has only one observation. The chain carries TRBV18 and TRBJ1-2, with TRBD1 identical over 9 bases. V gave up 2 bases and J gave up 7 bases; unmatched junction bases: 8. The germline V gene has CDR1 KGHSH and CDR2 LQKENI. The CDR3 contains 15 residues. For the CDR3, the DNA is TGTGCCAGCTCACCATCTGAGGGACAGGGAGCTGGCTACACCTTC. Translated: CASSPSEGQGAGYTF. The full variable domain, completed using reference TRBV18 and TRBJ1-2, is NAGVMQNPRHLVRRRGQEARLRCSPMKGHSHVYWYRQLPEEGLKFMVYLQKENIIDESGMPKERFSAEFPKEGPSILRIQQVVRGDSAAYFCASSPSEGQGAGYTFGSGTRLTVV.

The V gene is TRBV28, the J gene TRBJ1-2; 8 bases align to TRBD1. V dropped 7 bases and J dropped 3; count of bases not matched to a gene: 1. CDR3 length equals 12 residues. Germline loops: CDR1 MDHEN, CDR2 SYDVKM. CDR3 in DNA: TGTGCCAGCAAGACAGGGGACTATGGCTACACCTTC. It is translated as CASKTGDYGYTF.

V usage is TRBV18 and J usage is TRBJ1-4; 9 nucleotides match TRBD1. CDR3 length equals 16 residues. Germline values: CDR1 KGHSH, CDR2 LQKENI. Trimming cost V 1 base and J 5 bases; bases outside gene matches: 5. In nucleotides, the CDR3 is TGTGCCAGCTCACCACAAGGGACAGGGTTAAATGAAAAACTGTTTTTT. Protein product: CASSPQGTGLNEKLFF. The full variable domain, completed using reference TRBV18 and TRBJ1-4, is NAGVMQNPRHLVRRRGQEARLRCSPMKGHSHVYWYRQLPEEGLKFMVYLQKENIIDESGMPKERFSAEFPKEGPSILRIQQVVRGDSAAYFCASSPQGTGLNEKLFFGSGTQLSVL.

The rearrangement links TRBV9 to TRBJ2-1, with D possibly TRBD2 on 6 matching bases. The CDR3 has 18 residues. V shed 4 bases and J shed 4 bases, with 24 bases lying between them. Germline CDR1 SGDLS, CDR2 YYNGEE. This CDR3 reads CASSPANGVAGRYNEQFF. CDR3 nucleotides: TGTGCCAGCAGCCCCGCCAATGGAGTGGCGGGAAGATACAATGAGCAGTTCTTC.

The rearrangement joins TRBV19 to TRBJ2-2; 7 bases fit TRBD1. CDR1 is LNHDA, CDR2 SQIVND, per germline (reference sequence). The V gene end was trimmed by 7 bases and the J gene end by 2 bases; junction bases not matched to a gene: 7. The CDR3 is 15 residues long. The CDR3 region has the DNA TGTGCCAGTATCCCAGGGGGAGTTAACACCGGGGAGCTGTTTTTT. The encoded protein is CASIPGGVNTGELFF.

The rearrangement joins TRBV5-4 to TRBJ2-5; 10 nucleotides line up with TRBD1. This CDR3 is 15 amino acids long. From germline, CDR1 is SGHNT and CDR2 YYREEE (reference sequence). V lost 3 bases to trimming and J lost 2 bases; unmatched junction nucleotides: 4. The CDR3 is CASSSLGQGQETQYF. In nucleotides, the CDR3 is TGTGCCAGCAGCTCATTGGGACAGGGGCAAGAGACCCAGTACTTC.

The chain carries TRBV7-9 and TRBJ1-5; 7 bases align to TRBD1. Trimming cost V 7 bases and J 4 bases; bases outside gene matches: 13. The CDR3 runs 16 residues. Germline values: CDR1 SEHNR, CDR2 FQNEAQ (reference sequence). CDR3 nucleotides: TGTGCCAGCACCCCAGGGGGACGGGTGCGTAATCAGCCCCAGCATTTT. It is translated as CASTPGGRVRNQPQHF.

The CDR3 DNA follows: TGTGCCAGTAGTATTGGACAGGGACCTACCAAGAATCAGCCCCAGCATTTT. This codes for CASSIGQGPTKNQPQHF. The rearrangement joins TRBV19 to TRBJ1-5; 8 positions match TRBD1. The CDR3 spans 17 residues. Germline V gene data show CDR1 as LNHDA and CDR2 as SQIVND (reference sequence). V lost 3 bases and J lost 4; bases outside the gene matches: 11.

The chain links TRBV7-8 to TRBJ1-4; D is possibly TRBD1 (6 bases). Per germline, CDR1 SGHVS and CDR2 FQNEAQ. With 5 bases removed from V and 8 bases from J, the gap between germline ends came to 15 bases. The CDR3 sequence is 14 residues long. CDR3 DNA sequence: TGTGCCAGCAGCCTACAGGGCTGGGGGGAAAAACTGTTTTTT. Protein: CASSLQGWGEKLFF.

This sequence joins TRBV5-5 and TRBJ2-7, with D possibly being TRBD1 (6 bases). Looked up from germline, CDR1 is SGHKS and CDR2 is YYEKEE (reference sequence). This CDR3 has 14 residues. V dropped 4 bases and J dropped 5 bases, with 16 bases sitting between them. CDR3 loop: CASSLIQGTDEQYF. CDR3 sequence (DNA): TGTGCCAGCAGCCTAATTCAGGGGACCGACGAGCAGTACTTC.

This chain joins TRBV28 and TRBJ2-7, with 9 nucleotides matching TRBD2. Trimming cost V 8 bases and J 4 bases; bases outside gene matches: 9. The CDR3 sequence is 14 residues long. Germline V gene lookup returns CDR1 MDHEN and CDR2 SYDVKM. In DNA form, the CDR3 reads TGTGCCAGCCAAGCGGGGGGCCCAATTTACGAGCAGTACTTC. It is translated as CASQAGGPIYEQYF.